This TCR beta chain was identified during a study of OX40 agonist ivuxolimab in advanced cancers. Study in general: An anti-OX40 (CD134) antibody with agonistic activity, ivuxolimab, was administered to patients. Males comprised over 80% of the group, whose mean age was about 60 years (range roughly 23 to 80). Dose-escalation subjects each had hepatocellular carcinoma, melanoma, renal cell or head and neck cancer.

Sequencing used immunoSEQ multiplex PCR; TCRdb keeps in-frame clones, though not all of them. Of more than 65,000 clones in the sample, roughly 78% were seen once. Germline CDR1 reads SGDLS; CDR2 reads YYNGEE. V lost 2 bases, J lost 0 bases, and 11 bases lay in between. The CDR3 contains 15 residues. Concerning this clone itself: Antigen: not known.

General observations from the study: There were, on average, more expanded clones in CD8+ T cells than in CD4+.

The sequence was obtained from an adult with an advanced solid tumor such as melanoma, head and neck, liver or kidney cancer. Sequenced material: CD4+ or CD8+ T cells sorted from blood, taken in a trial of the OX40 agonist ivuxolimab. The chain employs TRBV9 and TRBJ1-1, with D tentatively TRBD1 (5 bases). The CDR3, as DNA: TGTGCCAGCAGCGTGACAGACGCTATGAACACTGAAGCTTTCTTT. Residues: CASSVTDAMNTEAFF. The full variable domain, with the rest looked up from reference TRBV9 and TRBJ1-1, is DSGVTQTPKHLITATGQRVTLRCSPRSGDLSVYWYQQSLDQGLQFLIQYYNGEERAKGNILERFSAQQFPDLHSELNLSSLELGDSALYFCASSVTDAMNTEAFFGQGTRLTVV.